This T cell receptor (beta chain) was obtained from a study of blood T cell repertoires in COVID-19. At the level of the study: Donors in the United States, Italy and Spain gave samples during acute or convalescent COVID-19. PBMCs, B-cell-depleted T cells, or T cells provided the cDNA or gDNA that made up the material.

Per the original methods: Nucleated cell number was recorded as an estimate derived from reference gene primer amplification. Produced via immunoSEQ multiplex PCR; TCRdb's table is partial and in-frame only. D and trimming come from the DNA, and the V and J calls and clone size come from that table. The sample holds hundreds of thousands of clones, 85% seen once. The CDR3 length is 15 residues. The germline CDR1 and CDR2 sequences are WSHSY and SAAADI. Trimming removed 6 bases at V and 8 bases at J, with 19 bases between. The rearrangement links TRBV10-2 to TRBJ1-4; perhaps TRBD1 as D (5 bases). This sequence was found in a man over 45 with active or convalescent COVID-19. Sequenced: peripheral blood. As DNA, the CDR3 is TGCGCCAGCAGCCTCCGGAAGGGGTCCGGGGAAAAACTGTTTTTT. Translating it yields CASSLRKGSGEKLFF.